This TCR beta chain emerged from a study of control samples from healthy donors and cancer patients. Some clones are missing from TCRdb's copy, which holds only in-frame ones; the method was immunoSEQ multiplex PCR. The sample has roughly 220,000 clones, over 90% seen once. Germline-derived CDR1 and CDR2 are SGHDT and YYEEEE. V lost 2 bases and J 2 bases, leaving 11 bases between the germline ends. CDR3 length: 15 residues. The genes are TRBV5-6 and TRBJ2-1; D may be TRBD1 or TRBD2 (6 bases each). The receptor was derived from a man between 50 and 59 years old in good health. Sequencing used blood. The DNA for the CDR3 is TGTGCCAGCAGCTTTCGGGGGCTTACCTACAATGAGCAGTTCTTC. Translation: CASSFRGLTYNEQFF. Combining the CDR3 with reference TRBV5-6 and TRBJ2-1 gives the whole variable domain DAGVTQSPTHLIKTRGQQVTLRCSPKSGHDTVSWYQQALGQGPQFIFQYYEEEERQRGNFPDRFSGHQFPNYSSELNVNALLLGDSALYLCASSFRGLTYNEQFFGPGTRLTVL.